One sample yielded the 3 T cell receptor beta chains listed below, sequenced in a study of early T cells in non-severe SARS-CoV-2 infection. TCRdb reprocessed the 5' RACE reads via MiXCR and lists one record per CDR3 protein. The repertoire holds approximately 66,000 distinct CDR3 sequences, with about 11% as singletons. The sequencing here drew on whole blood, taken at baseline. Receptor source: an adult who was a healthcare worker with PCR-confirmed SARS-CoV-2 infection or an uninfected control (not recorded which). The donor label of this sample is uncertain.

V usage is TRBV19 and J usage is TRBJ1-5; D is unresolved. The CDR3 runs to 19 residues. V shed 0 bases and J shed 2 bases, with 20 bases lying between them. Germline values: CDR1 LNHDA, CDR2 SQIVND (reference sequence). For the CDR3, the DNA is TGTGCCAGTAGTATAGATTTAGGGCGGATGAGGGAAGGCAATCAGCCCCAGCATTTT. Protein product: CASSIDLGRMREGNQPQHF.

This chain connects TRBV6-4 to TRBJ2-3; D call uncertain. The CDR3 runs 15 residues. The germline V gene has CDR1 MRHNA and CDR2 SNTAGT. V lost 3 bases and J lost 0, with 10 bases in between. CDR3 region: CASSEDTDSTDTQYF. In nucleotides, the CDR3 is TGTGCCAGCAGTGAGGATACAGATAGCACAGATACGCAGTATTTT.

This chain links TRBV7-9 with TRBJ1-1, with a tentative D call TRBD1 (5 bases). This CDR3 has 13 amino acids. Germline V CDR1 and CDR2: SEHNR, FQNEAQ (reference sequence). Trimming stripped 6 bases from V and 2 bases from J, with 10 bases between. CDR3 loop: CASSTRDNTEAFF. The DNA for the CDR3 is TGTGCCAGCAGTACAAGGGACAACACTGAAGCTTTCTTT.